The text below deals with one T cell receptor (beta chain). Its antigen is as yet unknown. TCRdb itself ran the reads through MiXCR, one entry per CDR3 protein. The sample lists around 770,000 distinct CDR3 sequences, 29% occurring once. The CDR3 totals 20 residues. Germline V gene sequence: CDR1 MDHEN, CDR2 SYDVKM. The junction had 13 bases not matched to a gene; V was cut back by 1 base and J by 3 bases. This sample is part of a study of T cell repertoires in cytomegalovirus infection. General study findings and limits: Cumulative frequency (of public TCR beta family members) identified carriers of CMV plus the relevant HLA.

The starting material was cultured CD8+ T cells from PBMCs, obtained from culture after CMV antigen stimulation. The TCR comes from a human donor in good health (CMV status not recorded). Some clones in this sample may be carry-over from other donors' samples. V and J are TRBV28 and TRBJ1-6, with 9 bases lining up with TRBD1. The CDR3 sequence: CASSLLGGDRASGYNSPLHF. DNA for the CDR3: TGTGCCAGCAGTTTATTGGGAGGGGACAGGGCGTCCGGCTATAATTCACCCCTCCACTTT.